The 13 T cell receptor beta chains below come from one sample, sequenced in a study of neurological immune-mediated disorders (dated by TCRdb to the late 2010s). Per the publication, the time point label means: technical triplicate 2. Library prep was done by 5' RACE. The listed sequencing device is Illumina HiSeq 2500. The public reads were reanalyzed by TCRdb: fastp trimming at Q25, MiXCR alignment, in-frame beta chains only. Each entry is one CDR3 protein sequence, shown with its most common DNA and genes. This sample holds tens of thousands of distinct CDR3 sequences; under 30% were observed only once. The ten largest clones represent 3.5% to 5.5% of the sample. The specimen was PBMCs. These receptors were collected from a man aged 60 to 75 with HTLV-1-associated myelopathy (HAM/TSP).

The rearrangement uses TRBV7-8 and TRBJ1-3, with D maybe TRBD1 (5 bases). The ends were cut back, 4 bases at V and 0 bases at J, with 7 bases in the middle. CDR3 size: 14 residues. CDR1 SGHVS and CDR2 FQNEAQ come from the germline V gene. The CDR3 coding sequence is TGTGCCAGCAGCTACAGGCACTCTGGAAACACCATATATTTT. It yields the protein CASSYRHSGNTIYF.

This clonotype was detected many times. V is TRBV5-5 and J is TRBJ2-4; D is possibly TRBD1 (6 bases). V was trimmed by 3 bases and J by 4 bases, leaving 11 bases between them. Germline CDR1 is SGHKS and CDR2 is YYEKEE (reference sequence). The CDR3 sequence is 14 residues long. Written as DNA, the CDR3 is TGTGCCAGCAGCTCGCTGACAGGAAAAAACATTCAGTACTTC. It is translated as CASSSLTGKNIQYF.

This clonotype was recorded at least ten times. The genes are TRBV5-1 and TRBJ2-7, with 9 positions matching TRBD1. This CDR3 comprises 14 residues. V lost 4 bases and J lost 5; bases outside the gene matches: 7. CDR1 is SGHRS, CDR2 YFSETQ, per germline. CDR3 residues: CASSAGQGSHEQYF. The CDR3 DNA follows: TGCGCCAGCAGCGCGGGACAGGGAAGTCACGAGCAGTACTTC.

This clonotype was seen at least ten times. The gene calls are TRBV15 and TRBJ2-5; D may be TRBD1 (6 bases). The CDR3 extends over 14 amino acids. V was cut by 4 bases and J by 1 base, with 10 bases left in between. CDR1 is LNHNV and CDR2 is YYDKDF in the germline V gene (reference sequence). The CDR3, as DNA: TGTGCCACCAGCATCGGGACACCCCAAGAGACCCAGTACTTC. Amino acids: CATSIGTPQETQYF.

There are many counts of this clonotype. The chain employs TRBV5-6 and TRBJ2-7, with TRBD1 matching 9 bases. The ends lost 0 bases at V and 5 bases at J; junction bases unmatched: 6. The germline V gene encodes CDR1 SGHDT and CDR2 YYEEEE. The CDR3 is made up of 15 amino acids. The CDR3 DNA sequence: TGTGCCAGCAGCTTGGGGGGGACAGGGTTCCACGAGCAGTACTTC. Its translation is CASSLGGTGFHEQYF. Together with reference TRBV5-6 and TRBJ2-7, the CDR3 gives the full variable domain: DAGVTQSPTHLIKTRGQQVTLRCSPKSGHDTVSWYQQALGQGPQFIFQYYEEEERQRGNFPDRFSGHQFPNYSSELNVNALLLGDSALYLCASSLGGTGFHEQYFGPGTRLTVT.

This clonotype was recorded many times. The chain carries TRBV6-2 or TRBV6-3 and TRBJ2-1; D gene ambiguous. Germline CDR1 and CDR2: MNHEY and SVGEGT. Trimming removed 3 bases from V and 10 bases from J, with 13 bases in between. The length of the CDR3 is 13 residues. The DNA for the CDR3 is TGTGCCAGCAGTTATCCATTCAGGTTCGAGCAGTTCTTC. This codes for CASSYPFRFEQFF.

This clonotype was detected many times. The CDR3: CASSPTGTSGPNEQFF. The CDR3 DNA is TGTGCCAGCAGCCCAACCGGGACTAGCGGGCCCAATGAGCAGTTCTTC. V and J are TRBV7-3 and TRBJ2-1, with 12 bases identical to TRBD2. The length of the CDR3 is 16 residues. Germline V gene data show CDR1 as SGHTA and CDR2 as FQGTGA. Trimming cost V 5 bases and J 6 bases; bases outside gene matches: 8.

There are many counts of this clonotype. The chain combines TRBV28 with TRBJ2-7, with 12 positions matching TRBD1. The germline V gene has CDR1 MDHEN and CDR2 SYDVKM. The CDR3 contains 14 residues. V shed 8 bases, J shed 7 bases, and the junction held 9 bases outside the gene matches. The CDR3, as DNA: TGTGCCAGCCGCCCGGGACAGGGGGCGGGGGAGCAGTACTTC. Encoded protein: CASRPGQGAGEQYF.

The chain joins TRBV20-1 to TRBJ2-7; TRBD2 is a possible D gene (6 bases). CDR3 length: 15 amino acids. Germline V lookup: CDR1 DFQATT, CDR2 SNEGSKA (reference sequence). Trimming removed 3 bases at V and 2 bases at J, with 17 bases between. CDR3 loop: CSASPSAGKTYEQYF. DNA of the CDR3: TGCAGTGCTAGTCCGTCAGCGGGTAAAACCTACGAGCAGTACTTC.

Many counts were recorded for this clonotype. This chain uses TRBV20-1 with TRBJ2-5; 11 nucleotides match TRBD2. After removal of 0 bases from V and 1 base from J, the junction contained 7 bases not matched to a gene. From germline, CDR1 is DFQATT and CDR2 SNEGSKA (reference sequence). The CDR3 covers 17 residues. Here the CDR3 DNA reads TGCAGTGCTAGAGATCCGACTAGCGGGAATCCCCAAGAGACCCAGTACTTC. It translates to CSARDPTSGNPQETQYF.

This clonotype was counted at least ten times. The chain couples TRBV5-1 to TRBJ2-5; D possibly uses TRBD1 or TRBD2 (5 bases each). V was clipped by 2 bases and J by 1 base, with 9 bases between them. The CDR3 extends over 14 amino acids. Germline lookup yields CDR1 SGHRS and CDR2 YFSETQ. The CDR3 loop is CASSFPGSQETQYF. The CDR3 DNA sequence: TGCGCCAGCAGCTTCCCAGGGAGCCAAGAGACCCAGTACTTC.

This clonotype came up a few times. The chain has TRBV19 and TRBJ1-2, with 8 bases fitting TRBD1. This CDR3 comprises 14 residues. The junction had 5 bases not matched to a gene; V was cut back by 6 bases and J by 2 bases. The germline CDR1 and CDR2 sequences are LNHDA and SQIVND (reference sequence). CDR3 sequence: CASRNGQGNYGYTF. CDR3 DNA sequence: TGTGCCAGTAGAAATGGACAGGGAAACTATGGCTACACCTTC.

This clonotype has ten or more counts. The V and J genes are TRBV20-1 and TRBJ1-5, with D possibly being TRBD1 (6 bases). V was trimmed by 4 bases and J by 11 bases, leaving 21 bases between them. The CDR3 is made up of 14 amino acids. CDR1 is DFQATT and CDR2 is SNEGSKA in the germline V gene (reference sequence). This chain's CDR3 is CSAIEAGAAGAQHF. The CDR3 DNA follows: TGCAGTGCTATAGAAGCAGGGGCCGCGGGAGCCCAGCATTTT.